This T cell receptor (beta chain) was sequenced during a study of cytomegalovirus exposure and HLA in healthy donors. It was with 60 Vbeta and 13 Jbeta primers that the PCR ran. Assay: immunoSEQ multiplex PCR; the TCRdb copy retains only in-frame clones and omits some. The listing records about 200,000 clones. Germline V lookup: CDR1 SGHNT, CDR2 YYREEE (reference sequence). V gave up 4 bases and J gave up 8 bases; unmatched junction bases: 8. The CDR3 has 15 residues. The sequenced sample was PBMCs. The receptor was derived from a boy aged 5-17 years in good health and CMV-seronegative. The V call is TRBV5-4, the J call TRBJ2-1; 11 nucleotides align to TRBD1. The CDR3 reads CASSADRGHRYEQFF. CDR3 nucleotide sequence: TGTGCCAGCAGCGCGGACAGGGGGCATCGCTATGAGCAGTTCTTC.